The clone carrying this T cell receptor (beta chain) was detected a few times. What it binds is unknown. Every sampled donor was Caucasian and healthy. Template switching introduced a universal primer site, and the cDNA bore unique molecular identifiers. TCRdb independently ran MiXCR on the 5' RACE reads; one entry per CDR3 protein. The sample yields hundreds of thousands of distinct CDR3 sequences, roughly 6% seen once. This record belongs to a study of identical twins. General study points: Models predicted less out-of-frame TCR alpha sharing in monozygotic twins than was found. Less excess twin sharing appeared in beta out-of-frame sequences.

Per the germline V gene, CDR1 is SGHDT and CDR2 is YYEEEE. The CDR3 is 13 residues long. V lost 2 bases, J lost 5 bases, and 10 bases lay in between. The rearrangement joins TRBV5-6 to TRBJ1-1; D is ambiguous. Sequences were obtained from naive T cells sorted from blood. The clonotype was recovered from a man aged 18 to 30 in good health. The CDR3 DNA is TGTGCCAGCAGCTTTCCGACGGGGACTGAAGCTTTCTTT. Its protein is CASSFPTGTEAFF. Full variable domain (rest looked up from reference TRBV5-6 and TRBJ1-1): DAGVTQSPTHLIKTRGQQVTLRCSPKSGHDTVSWYQQALGQGPQFIFQYYEEEERQRGNFPDRFSGHQFPNYSSELNVNALLLGDSALYLCASSFPTGTEAFFGQGTRLTVV.